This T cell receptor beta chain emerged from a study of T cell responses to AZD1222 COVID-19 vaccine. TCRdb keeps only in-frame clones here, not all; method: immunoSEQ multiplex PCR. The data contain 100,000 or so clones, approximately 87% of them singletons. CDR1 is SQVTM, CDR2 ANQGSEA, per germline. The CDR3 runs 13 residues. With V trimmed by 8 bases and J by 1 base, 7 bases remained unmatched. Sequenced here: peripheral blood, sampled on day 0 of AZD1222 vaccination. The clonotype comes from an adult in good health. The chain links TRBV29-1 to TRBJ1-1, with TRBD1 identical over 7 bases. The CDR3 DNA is TGCAGCTCGACCAGGGGGGCGAACACTGAAGCTTTCTTT. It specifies CSSTRGANTEAFF.